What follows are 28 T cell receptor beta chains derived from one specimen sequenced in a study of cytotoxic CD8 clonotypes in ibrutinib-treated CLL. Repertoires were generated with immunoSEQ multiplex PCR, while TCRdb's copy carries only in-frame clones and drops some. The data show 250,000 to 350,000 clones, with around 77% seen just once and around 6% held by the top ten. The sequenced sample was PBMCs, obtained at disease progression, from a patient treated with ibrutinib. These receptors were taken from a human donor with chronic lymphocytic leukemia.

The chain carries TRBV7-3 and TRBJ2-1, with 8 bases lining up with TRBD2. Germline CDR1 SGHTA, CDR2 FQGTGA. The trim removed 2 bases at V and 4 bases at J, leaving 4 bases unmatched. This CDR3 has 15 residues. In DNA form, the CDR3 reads TGTGCCAGCAGCTTAGCGGGGGGCGCTTACAATGAGCAGTTCTTC. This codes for CASSLAGGAYNEQFF.

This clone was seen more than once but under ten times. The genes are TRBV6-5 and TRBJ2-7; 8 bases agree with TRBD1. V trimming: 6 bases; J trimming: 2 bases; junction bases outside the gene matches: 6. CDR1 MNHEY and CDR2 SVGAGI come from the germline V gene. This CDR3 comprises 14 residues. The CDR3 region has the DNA TGTGCCAGCAGCCCCGACAGGGGACCCTACGAGCAGTACTTC. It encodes CASSPDRGPYEQYF.

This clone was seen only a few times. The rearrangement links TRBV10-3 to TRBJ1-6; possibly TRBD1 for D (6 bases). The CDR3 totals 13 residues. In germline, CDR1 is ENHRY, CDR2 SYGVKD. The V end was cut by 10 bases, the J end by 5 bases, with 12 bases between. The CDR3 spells CATTGFNNSPLHF. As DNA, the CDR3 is TGTGCCACCACAGGGTTCAATAATTCACCCCTCCACTTT.

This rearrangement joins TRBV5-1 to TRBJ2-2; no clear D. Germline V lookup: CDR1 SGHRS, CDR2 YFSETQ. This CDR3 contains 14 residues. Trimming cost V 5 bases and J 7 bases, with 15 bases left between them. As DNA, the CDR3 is TGCGCCAGCAGTGTGGCAGACTTAAACGGGGAGCTGTTTTTT. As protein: CASSVADLNGELFF.

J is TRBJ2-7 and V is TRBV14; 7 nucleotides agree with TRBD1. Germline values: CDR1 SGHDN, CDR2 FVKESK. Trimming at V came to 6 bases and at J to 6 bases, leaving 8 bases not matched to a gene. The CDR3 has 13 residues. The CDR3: CASRRQGSPEQYF. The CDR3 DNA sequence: TGTGCCAGCAGACGACAGGGTTCCCCCGAGCAGTACTTC.

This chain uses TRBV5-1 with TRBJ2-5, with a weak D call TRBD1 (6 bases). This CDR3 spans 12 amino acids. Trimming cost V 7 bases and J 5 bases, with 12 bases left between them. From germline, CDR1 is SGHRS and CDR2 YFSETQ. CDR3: CASSGGGETQYF. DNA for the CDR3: TGCGCCAGCTCTGGGGGCGGCGAGACCCAGTACTTC.

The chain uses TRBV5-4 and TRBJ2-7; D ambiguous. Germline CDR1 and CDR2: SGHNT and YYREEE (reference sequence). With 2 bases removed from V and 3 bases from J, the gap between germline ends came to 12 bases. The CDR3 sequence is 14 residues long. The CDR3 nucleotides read TGTGCCAGCAGCTTTGGAAAACAGAACTACGAGCAGTACTTC. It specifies CASSFGKQNYEQYF.

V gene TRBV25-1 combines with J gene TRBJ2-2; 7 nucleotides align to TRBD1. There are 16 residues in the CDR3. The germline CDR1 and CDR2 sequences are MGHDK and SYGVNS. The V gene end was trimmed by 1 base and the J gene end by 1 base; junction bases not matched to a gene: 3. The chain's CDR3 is CASSEWDRKNTGELFF. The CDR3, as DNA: TGTGCCAGCAGTGAATGGGACAGAAAGAACACCGGGGAGCTGTTTTTT.

The CDR3 sequence: CASSLRHEQFF. In DNA form, the CDR3 reads TGTGCCAGCAGCCTCCGCCATGAGCAGTTCTTC. The V and J genes are TRBV6-6 and TRBJ2-1; D is unclear. V was trimmed by 6 bases and J by 8 bases, leaving 8 bases between them. Germline V gene sequence: CDR1 MNHNY, CDR2 SVGAGI (reference sequence). The CDR3 sequence is 11 residues long.

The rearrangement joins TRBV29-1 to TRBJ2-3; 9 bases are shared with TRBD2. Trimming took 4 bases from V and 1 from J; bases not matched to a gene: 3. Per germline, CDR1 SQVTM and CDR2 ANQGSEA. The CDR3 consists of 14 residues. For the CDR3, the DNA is TGCAGCGTTGTTAAGCGGGGGGGCACAGATACGCAGTATTTT. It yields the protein CSVVKRGGTDTQYF.

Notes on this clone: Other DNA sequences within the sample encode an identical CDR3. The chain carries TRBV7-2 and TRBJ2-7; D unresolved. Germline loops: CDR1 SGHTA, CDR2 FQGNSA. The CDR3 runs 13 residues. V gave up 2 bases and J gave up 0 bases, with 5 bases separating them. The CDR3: CASSLSSSYEQYF. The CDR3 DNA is TGTGCCAGCAGCTTATCCAGCTCCTACGAGCAGTACTTC. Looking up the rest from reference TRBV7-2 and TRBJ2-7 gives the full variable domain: GAGVSQSPSNKVTEKGKDVELRCDPISGHTALYWYRQSLGQGLEFLIYFQGNSAPDKSGLPSDRFSAERTGGSVSTLTIQRTQQEDSAVYLCASSLSSSYEQYFGPGTRLTVT.

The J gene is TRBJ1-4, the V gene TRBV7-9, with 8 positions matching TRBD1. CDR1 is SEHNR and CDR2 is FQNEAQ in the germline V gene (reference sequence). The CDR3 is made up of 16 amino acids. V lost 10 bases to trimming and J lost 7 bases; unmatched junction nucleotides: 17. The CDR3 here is CATTTWDRREGEKLFF. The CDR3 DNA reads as TGTGCCACCACAACATGGGACAGGCGGGAGGGTGAAAAACTGTTTTTT.

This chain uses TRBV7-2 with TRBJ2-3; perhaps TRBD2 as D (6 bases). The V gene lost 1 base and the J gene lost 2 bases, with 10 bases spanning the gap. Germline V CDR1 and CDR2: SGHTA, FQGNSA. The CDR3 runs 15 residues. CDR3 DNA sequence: TGTGCCAGCAGCTTAGGCCTGCGGGACACAGATACGCAGTATTTT. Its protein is CASSLGLRDTDTQYF.

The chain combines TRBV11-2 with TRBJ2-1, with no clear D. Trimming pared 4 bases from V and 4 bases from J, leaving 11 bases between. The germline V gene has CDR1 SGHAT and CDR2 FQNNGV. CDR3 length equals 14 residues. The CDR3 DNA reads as TGTGCCAGCAGCTCAGGCCTGATTTACAATGAGCAGTTCTTC. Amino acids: CASSSGLIYNEQFF.

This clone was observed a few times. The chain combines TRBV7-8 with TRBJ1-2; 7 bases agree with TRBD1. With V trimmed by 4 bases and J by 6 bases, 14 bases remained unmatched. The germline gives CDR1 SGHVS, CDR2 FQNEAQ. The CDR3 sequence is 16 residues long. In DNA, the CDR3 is TGTGCCAGCAGCTCCGACCCTTGGGGACAGTGGAATGGCTACACCTTC. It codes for CASSSDPWGQWNGYTF.

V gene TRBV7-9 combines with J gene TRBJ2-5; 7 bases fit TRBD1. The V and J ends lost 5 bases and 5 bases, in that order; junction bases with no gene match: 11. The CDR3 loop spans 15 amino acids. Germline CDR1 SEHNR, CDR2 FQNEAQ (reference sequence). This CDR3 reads CASSPPGTARETQYF. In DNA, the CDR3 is TGTGCCAGCAGCCCCCCCGGGACAGCGAGGGAGACCCAGTACTTC.

The CDR3 DNA is TGTGCCACCAGCCAAACAGGGGGCTGGGAGAACACCGGGGAGCTGTTTTTT. Translated: CATSQTGGWENTGELFF. This chain connects TRBV15 to TRBJ2-2, with 9 bases fitting TRBD1. CDR3 length: 17 amino acids. The germline CDR1 and CDR2 sequences are LNHNV and YYDKDF (reference sequence). V lost 5 bases and J lost 1; bases outside the gene matches: 8.

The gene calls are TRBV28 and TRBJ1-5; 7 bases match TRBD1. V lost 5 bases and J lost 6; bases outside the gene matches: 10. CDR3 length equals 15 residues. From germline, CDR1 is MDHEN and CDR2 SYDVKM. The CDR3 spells CASSIPRQGGQPQHF. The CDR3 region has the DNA TGTGCCAGCAGTATTCCCCGACAGGGCGGTCAGCCCCAGCATTTT.

CDR3 amino acids: CASSIDLFGESYGYTF. The CDR3 DNA follows: TGTGCCAGTAGTATAGATCTTTTTGGGGAGAGCTATGGCTACACCTTC. The V and J genes are TRBV19 and TRBJ1-2; D is uncertain. This CDR3 region has 16 residues. Deletions cut 0 bases from V and 4 bases from J, with 15 bases between. Germline V gives CDR1 LNHDA, CDR2 SQIVND (reference sequence).

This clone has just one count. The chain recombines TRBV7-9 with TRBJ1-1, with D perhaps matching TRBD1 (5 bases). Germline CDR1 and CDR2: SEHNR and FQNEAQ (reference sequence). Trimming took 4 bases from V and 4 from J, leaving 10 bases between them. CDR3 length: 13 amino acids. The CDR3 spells CASSSPGGTEAFF. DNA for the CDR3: TGTGCCAGCAGCTCCCCGGGGGGCACTGAAGCTTTCTTT. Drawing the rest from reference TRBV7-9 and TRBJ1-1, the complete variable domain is DTGVSQNPRHKITKRGQNVTFRCDPISEHNRLYWYRQTLGQGPEFLTYFQNEAQLEKSRLLSDRFSAERPKGSFSTLEIQRTEQGDSAMYLCASSSPGGTEAFFGQGTRLTVV.

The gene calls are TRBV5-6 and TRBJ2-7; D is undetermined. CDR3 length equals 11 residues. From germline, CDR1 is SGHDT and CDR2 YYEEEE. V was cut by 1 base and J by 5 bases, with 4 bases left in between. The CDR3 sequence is CASSLLDEQYF. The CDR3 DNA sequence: TGTGCCAGCAGCTTGCTCGACGAGCAGTACTTC.

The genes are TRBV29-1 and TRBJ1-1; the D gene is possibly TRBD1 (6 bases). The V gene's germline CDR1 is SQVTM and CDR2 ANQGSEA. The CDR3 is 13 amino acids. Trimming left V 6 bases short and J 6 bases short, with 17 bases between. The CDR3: CSVEGGTNAEAFF. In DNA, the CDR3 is TGCAGCGTCGAGGGGGGAACCAATGCTGAAGCTTTCTTT.

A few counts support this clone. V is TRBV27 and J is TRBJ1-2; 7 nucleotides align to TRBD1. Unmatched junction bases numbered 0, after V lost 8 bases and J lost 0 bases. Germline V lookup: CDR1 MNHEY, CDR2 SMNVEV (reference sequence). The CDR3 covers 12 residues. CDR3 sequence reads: CASGTANYGYTF. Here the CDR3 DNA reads TGTGCCAGCGGGACAGCTAACTATGGCTACACCTTC.

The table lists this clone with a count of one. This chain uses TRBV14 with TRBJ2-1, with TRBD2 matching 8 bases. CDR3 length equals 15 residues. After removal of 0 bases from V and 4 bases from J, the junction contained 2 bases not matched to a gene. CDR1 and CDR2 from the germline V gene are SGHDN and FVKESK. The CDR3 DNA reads TGTGCCAGCAGCCAAGACGGGAGGGAGTACAATGAGCAGTTCTTC. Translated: CASSQDGREYNEQFF. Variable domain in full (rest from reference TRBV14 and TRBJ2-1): EAGVTQFPSHSVIEKGQTVTLRCDPISGHDNLYWYRRVMGKEIKFLLHFVKESKQDESGMPNNRFLAERTGGTYSTLKVQPAELEDSGVYFCASSQDGREYNEQFFGPGTRLTVL.

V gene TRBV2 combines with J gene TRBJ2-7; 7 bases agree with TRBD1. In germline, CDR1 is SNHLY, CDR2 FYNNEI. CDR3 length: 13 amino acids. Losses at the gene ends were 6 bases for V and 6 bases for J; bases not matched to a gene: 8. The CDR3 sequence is CASSLTGPGEQYF. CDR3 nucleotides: TGTGCCAGCAGCCTGACAGGGCCGGGCGAGCAGTACTTC.

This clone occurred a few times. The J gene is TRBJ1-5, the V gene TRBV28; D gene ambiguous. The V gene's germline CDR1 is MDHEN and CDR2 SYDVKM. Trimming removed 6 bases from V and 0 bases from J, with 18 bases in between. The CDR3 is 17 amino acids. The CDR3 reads CASSLGPTWYSNQPQHF. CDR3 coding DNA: TGTGCCAGCAGCCTCGGGCCGACCTGGTATAGCAATCAGCCCCAGCATTTT.

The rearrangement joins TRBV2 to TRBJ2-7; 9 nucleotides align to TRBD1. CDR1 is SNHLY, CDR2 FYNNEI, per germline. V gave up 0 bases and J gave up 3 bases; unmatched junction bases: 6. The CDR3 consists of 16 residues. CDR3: CASSEAFGTGNYEQYF. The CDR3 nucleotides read TGTGCCAGCAGTGAAGCTTTCGGGACAGGGAACTACGAGCAGTACTTC.

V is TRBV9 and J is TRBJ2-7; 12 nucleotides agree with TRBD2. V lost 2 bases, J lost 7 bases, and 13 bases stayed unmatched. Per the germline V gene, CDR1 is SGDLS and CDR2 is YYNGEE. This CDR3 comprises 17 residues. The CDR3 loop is CASSVGLAGMVRYEQYF. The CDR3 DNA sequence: TGTGCCAGCAGCGTTGGACTAGCGGGGATGGTCCGTTATGAGCAGTACTTC.